The 18 T cell receptor beta chains below were found in one sample sequenced in a study of Graves' ophthalmopathy and Graves' hyperthyroidism. RNA transcripts were the source from which TCR beta CDR3 regions were amplified. HTBI primers were used in a first-round RT-PCR, which preceded a second-round multiplex PCR. TCRdb re-called the multiplex PCR reads through MiXCR, storing one row per CDR3 protein. The table has about 700,000 distinct CDR3 sequences, just over 40% seen once; the top ten hold 3.3%. Sequenced sample: peripheral blood. The receptors derive from an adult man with Graves' ophthalmopathy.

The chain combines TRBV4-3 with TRBJ2-7; TRBD2 matches 8 bases. The germline gives CDR1 LGHNA, CDR2 YSLEER. Trimming removed 2 bases from V and 3 bases from J; junction bases left unmatched: 15. The CDR3 length is 18 residues. The CDR3 loop is CASSQYAGRGAANYEQYF. The CDR3 DNA reads as TGCGCCAGCAGCCAATACGCCGGGAGGGGCGCAGCGAACTACGAGCAGTACTTC.

Worth noting for this clonotype: A clone one base away is much larger, so this may be a read error. CDR3 loop: CASSESESGANVLTF. DNA for the CDR3: TGTGCCAGCAGTGAGTCCGAGTCTGGGGCCAACGTCCTGACTTTC. The chain carries TRBV12-3 or TRBV12-4 and TRBJ2-6; D is unclear. Trimming removed 5 bases from V and 1 base from J, with 9 bases in between. The CDR3 has 15 residues.

The chain carries TRBV6-2 or TRBV6-3 and TRBJ2-3, with a possible D match to TRBD2 (6 bases). This CDR3 has 14 residues. V was clipped by 10 bases and J by 4 bases, with 18 bases between them. Germline CDR1 is MNHEY and CDR2 is SVGEGT. CDR3 sequence: CATRGGASPDTQYF. The CDR3 coding sequence is TGTGCCACCCGAGGAGGGGCCTCCCCAGATACGCAGTATTTT.

Points on this clonotype: One base away lies a much larger clone, so this may be a sequencing read error. This rearrangement joins TRBV25-1 to TRBJ2-3; 8 bases are shared with TRBD1. Germline assignment: CDR1 MGHDK and CDR2 SYGVNS. V shed 4 bases and J 3 bases; nucleotides not matched to a gene: 6. The CDR3 spans 15 residues. This CDR3 reads CASSAYRGWTDTQYF. The CDR3 coding sequence is TGTGCCAGCAGTGCATACAGGGGGTGGACAGATACGCAGTATTTT.

In its sample, this clonotype was seen once. This could be a read error, since a much larger clone is one nucleotide away. No conserved phenylalanine or tryptophan is present at the end of the CDR3, so a read error is the likely explanation. The chain employs TRBV11-2 and TRBJ2-5; possibly TRBD2 for D (5 bases). The length of the CDR3 is 14 residues. Germline CDR1 SGHAT, CDR2 FQNNGV. Trimming cost V 2 bases and J 4 bases, with 11 bases left between them. DNA for the CDR3: TGTGCCAGCAGCTTATTCGGGGTCCCAGAGACCCAGTACCTC. This gives the protein CASSLFGVPETQYL.

The gene calls are TRBV20-1 and TRBJ2-7; 9 bases line up with TRBD2. The trim removed 6 bases at V and 2 bases at J, leaving 8 bases unmatched. CDR3 length: 14 amino acids. CDR1 and CDR2 (germline): DFQATT, SNEGSKA (reference sequence). The CDR3 DNA reads as TGCAGTGCGGGAGGGGCTAGCGGGACCTACGAGCAGTACTTC. This codes for CSAGGASGTYEQYF.

On this clonotype: It may be a read error: a sequence one base away is much more abundant. V and J are TRBV20-1 and TRBJ1-6, with no clear D. CDR1 DFQATT and CDR2 SNEGSKA come from the germline V gene (reference sequence). This CDR3 has 13 residues. V was cut by 1 base and J by 7 bases, with 8 bases left in between. In DNA form, the CDR3 reads TGCAGTGCTAGAGGAAACGTCAATTCACCCCTCCACTTT. Its translation is CSARGNVNSPLHF.

This clonotype has just one count. CDR3 loop: CASSLGLDGVSYEQYF. CDR3 sequence (DNA): TGCGCCAGCAGCTTGGGGCTGGACGGGGTCTCCTACGAGCAGTACTTC. The genes are TRBV5-1 and TRBJ2-7; weak D call: TRBD2 (5 bases). Germline V gene sequence: CDR1 SGHRS, CDR2 YFSETQ. CDR3 length equals 16 residues. V was shortened by 0 bases and J by 0 bases, with 13 bases between the two germline ends.

At least ten counts were recorded for this clonotype. The V gene is TRBV10-2, the J gene TRBJ1-5, with D uncertain. CDR1 and CDR2 from the germline V gene are WSHSY and SAAADI. Trimming left V 0 bases short and J 9 bases short, with 12 bases between. This CDR3 is built from 14 residues. DNA for the CDR3: TGCGCCAGCAGTGAGTCTCACAGAAATGGGCCCCAGCATTTT. Its protein is CASSESHRNGPQHF.

This clonotype was recorded many times. The chain carries TRBV2 and TRBJ2-5; 7 bases match TRBD1. With V trimmed by 7 bases and J by 3 bases, 5 bases remained unmatched. The germline V gene has CDR1 SNHLY and CDR2 FYNNEI. The CDR3 is 13 residues long. CDR3 nucleotide sequence: TGTGCCAGCAAGACAGGGCCAGAAGAGACCCAGTACTTC. This encodes CASKTGPEETQYF.

Details on this clonotype: A much bigger clone sits one base away, suggesting this may be a read error. The chain employs TRBV7-9 and TRBJ1-2; D not certain. Trimming took 10 bases from V and 6 from J, leaving 12 bases between them. The CDR3 runs 11 residues. Germline CDR1 SEHNR, CDR2 FQNEAQ (reference sequence). The CDR3 spells CATHGDNGYTF. In DNA, the CDR3 is TGTGCCACTCATGGAGACAATGGCTACACCTTC.

In its sample, this clonotype was seen a few times. This chain uses TRBV29-1 with TRBJ2-3; 11 positions match TRBD2. Germline assignment: CDR1 SQVTM and CDR2 ANQGSEA. The V gene end was trimmed by 7 bases and the J gene end by 4 bases; junction bases not matched to a gene: 10. This CDR3 comprises 15 residues. The CDR3 sequence: CSAALTSGTADTQYF. The CDR3, as DNA: TGCAGCGCCGCACTGACTAGCGGGACGGCAGATACGCAGTATTTT.

Notes on this clonotype: This sequence may be a read error, since a much larger clone differs from it by one base. V usage is TRBV11-2 and J usage is TRBJ2-7; 7 positions match TRBD1. There are 13 residues in the CDR3. V shed 4 bases and J 6 bases; nucleotides not matched to a gene: 6. Looked up from germline, CDR1 is SGHAT and CDR2 is FQNNGV. Here the CDR3 DNA reads TGTGCCAGCAGCTCGGGACAGCTTATCGAGCAGTACTTC. Protein product: CASSSGQLIEQYF.

This clonotype showed up just once. This chain joins TRBV19 and TRBJ1-5, with D uncertain. Germline V gene data show CDR1 as LNHDA and CDR2 as SQIVND (reference sequence). The CDR3 has 14 amino acids. Trimming left V 3 bases short and J 3 bases short, with 9 bases between. The CDR3 DNA reads TGTGCCAGTAGTATCGGAGGGCACAATCAGCCCCAGCATTTT. Residues: CASSIGGHNQPQHF.

This clonotype has more than one count but fewer than ten. The J gene is TRBJ2-6, the V gene TRBV2; weak D call: TRBD1 (5 bases). The CDR3 is 20 residues long. Trimming pared 6 bases from V and 4 bases from J, leaving 28 bases between. From germline, CDR1 is SNHLY and CDR2 FYNNEI. The DNA of the CDR3 is TGTGCCAGCAGCGCTCCTCCATGGGAAGGGGCTCAGAGGGGGGCCAACGTCCTGACTTTC. Its translation is CASSAPPWEGAQRGANVLTF.

This chain joins TRBV20-1 and TRBJ1-5; no definite D call. Germline lookup yields CDR1 DFQATT and CDR2 SNEGSKA (reference sequence). V shed 1 base and J shed 6 bases, with 22 bases lying between them. The CDR3 is made up of 17 amino acids. The CDR3 DNA is TGCAGTGCTAGAGTGGTCGGGAAGGTTCTTAGTGGTCAGCCCCAGCATTTT. It yields the protein CSARVVGKVLSGQPQHF.

This clonotype was detected ten times or more. This chain links TRBV15 with TRBJ1-5; D gene uncertain. The germline gives CDR1 LNHNV, CDR2 YYDKDF (reference sequence). CDR3 size: 17 residues. V was shortened by 1 base and J by 6 bases, with 19 bases between the two germline ends. The CDR3: CATSRAPGGLRSQPQHF. In nucleotides, the CDR3 is TGTGCCACCAGCAGAGCTCCGGGAGGGCTCCGGAGTCAGCCCCAGCATTTT.

The chain is built from TRBV9 and TRBJ2-5, with 13 bases lining up with TRBD2. The germline CDR1 and CDR2 sequences are SGDLS and YYNGEE. This CDR3 comprises 16 residues. J lost 8 bases, V lost 2 bases, and 9 bases had no gene match. The CDR3 protein is CASSVRTSGSLSTQYF. The DNA of the CDR3 is TGTGCCAGCAGCGTCCGGACTAGCGGGAGTCTAAGTACCCAGTACTTC.